Included here is one T cell receptor (beta chain) sequence, with context. Its antigen is undetermined. This sample was taken from a study of cytomegalovirus exposure and HLA in healthy donors. Study-wide findings and caveats: TCR clusters originating in the first cohort tended to co-occur in the 100 to 150 validation repertoires, according to a later analysis. Rare sequences made up most TCRs, while some public TCRs were found in many donors.

The method was immunoSEQ multiplex PCR; TCRdb's version includes in-frame clones alone and lacks a portion of them. The data show roughly 240,000 clones, around nine tenths seen once. Germline V gene lookup returns CDR1 DFQATT and CDR2 SNEGSKA (reference sequence). The CDR3 has 11 amino acids. The sequence derives from a man between 18 and 29 years old in good health and CMV-seronegative. The material sequenced was PBMCs. The chain uses TRBV20-1 and TRBJ2-1; D is unresolved. In DNA, the CDR3 is TGCAGGTTACAGAGTACGGTGGGTTCGTTCTTC. Translation gives CRLQSTVGSFF.